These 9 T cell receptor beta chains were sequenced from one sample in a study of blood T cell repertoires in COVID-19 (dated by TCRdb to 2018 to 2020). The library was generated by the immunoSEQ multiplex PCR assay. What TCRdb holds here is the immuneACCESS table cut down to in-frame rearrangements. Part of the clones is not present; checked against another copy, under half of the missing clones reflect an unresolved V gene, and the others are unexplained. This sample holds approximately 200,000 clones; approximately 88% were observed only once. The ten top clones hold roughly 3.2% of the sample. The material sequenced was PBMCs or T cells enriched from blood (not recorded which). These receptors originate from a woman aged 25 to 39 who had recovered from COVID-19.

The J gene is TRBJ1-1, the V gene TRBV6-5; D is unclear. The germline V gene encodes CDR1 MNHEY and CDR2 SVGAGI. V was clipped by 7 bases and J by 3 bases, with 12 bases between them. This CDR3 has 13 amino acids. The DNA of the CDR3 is TGTGCCAGCAAGACACCTTTGGACACTGAAGCTTTCTTT. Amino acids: CASKTPLDTEAFF.

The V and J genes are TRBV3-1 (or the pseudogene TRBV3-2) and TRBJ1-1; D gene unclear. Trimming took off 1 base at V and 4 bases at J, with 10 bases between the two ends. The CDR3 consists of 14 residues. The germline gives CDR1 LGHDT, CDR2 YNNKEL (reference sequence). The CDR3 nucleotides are TGTGCCAGCAGCCAAGCCGGGAGGCCCACTGAAGCTTTCTTT. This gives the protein CASSQAGRPTEAFF.

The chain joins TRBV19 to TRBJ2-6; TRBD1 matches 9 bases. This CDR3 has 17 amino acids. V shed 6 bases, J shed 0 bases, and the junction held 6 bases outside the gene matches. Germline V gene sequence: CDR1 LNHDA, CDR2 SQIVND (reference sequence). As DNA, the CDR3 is TGTGCCAGTAGCCGGGGGACAGGGAGCTCTGGGGCCAACGTCCTGACTTTC. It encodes CASSRGTGSSGANVLTF.

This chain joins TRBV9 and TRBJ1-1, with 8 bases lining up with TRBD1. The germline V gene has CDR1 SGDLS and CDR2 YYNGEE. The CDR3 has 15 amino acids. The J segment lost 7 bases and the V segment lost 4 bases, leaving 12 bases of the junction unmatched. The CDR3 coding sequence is TGTGCCAGCAGCCCTCGGACAGGGAATAGGGGTGAAGCTTTCTTT. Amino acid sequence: CASSPRTGNRGEAFF.

CDR3 DNA sequence: TGTGCCAGCAGCGTTTCTGGACAGGGGGAAAAACTGTTTTTT. Translation gives CASSVSGQGEKLFF. The chain combines TRBV9 with TRBJ1-4; TRBD1 matches at 9 bases. The ends lost 2 bases at V and 8 bases at J; junction bases unmatched: 4. Germline V lookup: CDR1 SGDLS, CDR2 YYNGEE. The CDR3 length is 14 residues.

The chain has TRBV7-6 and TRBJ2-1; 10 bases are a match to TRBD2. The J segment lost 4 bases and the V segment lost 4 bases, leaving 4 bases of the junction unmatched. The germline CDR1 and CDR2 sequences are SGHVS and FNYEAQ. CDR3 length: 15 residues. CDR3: CASSSGLAAYNEQFF. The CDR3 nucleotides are TGTGCCAGCAGCTCAGGACTAGCGGCGTACAATGAGCAGTTCTTC. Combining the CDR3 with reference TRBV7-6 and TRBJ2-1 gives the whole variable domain GAGVSQSPRYKVTKRGQDVALRCDPISGHVSLYWYRQALGQGPEFLTYFNYEAQQDKSGLPNDRFSAERPEGSISTLTIQRTEQRDSAMYRCASSSGLAAYNEQFFGPGTRLTVL.

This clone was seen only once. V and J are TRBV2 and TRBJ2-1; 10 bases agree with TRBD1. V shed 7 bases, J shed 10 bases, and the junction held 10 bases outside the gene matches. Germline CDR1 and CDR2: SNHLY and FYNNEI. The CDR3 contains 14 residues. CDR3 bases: TGTGCCAGCACAGAGGACAGGGGGTATTTGGAGCAGTTCTTC. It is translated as CASTEDRGYLEQFF.

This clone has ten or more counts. CDR3 nucleotides: TGTGCCAGCAGCCAAGCCCGGGGGTTGGGTGATGGCTACACCTTC. Protein: CASSQARGLGDGYTF. The rearrangement uses TRBV14 and TRBJ1-2; possible D gene TRBD1, 5 bases. The CDR3 loop spans 15 amino acids. From germline, CDR1 is SGHDN and CDR2 FVKESK. Trimming shortened V by 1 base and J by 6 bases, and 15 bases separated the two germline ends.

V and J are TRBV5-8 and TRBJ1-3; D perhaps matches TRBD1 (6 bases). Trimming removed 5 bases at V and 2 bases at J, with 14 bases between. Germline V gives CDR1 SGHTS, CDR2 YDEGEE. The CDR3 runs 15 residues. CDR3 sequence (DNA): TGTGCCAGCAGAACGCGCAGGGGTGCTGGAAACACCATATATTTT. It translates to CASRTRRGAGNTIYF.